A single TCR beta chain is shown here with its context. Its cognate antigen is unknown. CDR1 is SGHRS, CDR2 YFSETQ, per germline. V was shortened by 4 bases and J by 4 bases, with 12 bases between the two germline ends. This CDR3 is 14 amino acids long. All of the donors were Caucasians in good health. These data belong to a study of identical twins. General study results and limits: For zero-insertion analyses, partial confounding could come from invariant MAIT and iNKT cells.

TCRdb used MiXCR to reprocess the 5' RACE reads, holding one entry per CDR3 protein. Found here are approximately 890,000 distinct CDR3 sequences, 9% to 15% of them singletons; the top ten hold roughly 1.5%. This same sample was also taken into another study, of yellow fever vaccine responses in identical twins.

The clonotype was recovered from a woman between 18 and 29 years old in good health. The chain couples TRBV5-1 to TRBJ1-5; D unresolved. Sequences were obtained from PBMCs. CDR3 nucleotide sequence: TGCGCCAGCAGCGACACGCCGGGGAATCAGCCCCAGCATTTT. Amino acids: CASSDTPGNQPQHF.